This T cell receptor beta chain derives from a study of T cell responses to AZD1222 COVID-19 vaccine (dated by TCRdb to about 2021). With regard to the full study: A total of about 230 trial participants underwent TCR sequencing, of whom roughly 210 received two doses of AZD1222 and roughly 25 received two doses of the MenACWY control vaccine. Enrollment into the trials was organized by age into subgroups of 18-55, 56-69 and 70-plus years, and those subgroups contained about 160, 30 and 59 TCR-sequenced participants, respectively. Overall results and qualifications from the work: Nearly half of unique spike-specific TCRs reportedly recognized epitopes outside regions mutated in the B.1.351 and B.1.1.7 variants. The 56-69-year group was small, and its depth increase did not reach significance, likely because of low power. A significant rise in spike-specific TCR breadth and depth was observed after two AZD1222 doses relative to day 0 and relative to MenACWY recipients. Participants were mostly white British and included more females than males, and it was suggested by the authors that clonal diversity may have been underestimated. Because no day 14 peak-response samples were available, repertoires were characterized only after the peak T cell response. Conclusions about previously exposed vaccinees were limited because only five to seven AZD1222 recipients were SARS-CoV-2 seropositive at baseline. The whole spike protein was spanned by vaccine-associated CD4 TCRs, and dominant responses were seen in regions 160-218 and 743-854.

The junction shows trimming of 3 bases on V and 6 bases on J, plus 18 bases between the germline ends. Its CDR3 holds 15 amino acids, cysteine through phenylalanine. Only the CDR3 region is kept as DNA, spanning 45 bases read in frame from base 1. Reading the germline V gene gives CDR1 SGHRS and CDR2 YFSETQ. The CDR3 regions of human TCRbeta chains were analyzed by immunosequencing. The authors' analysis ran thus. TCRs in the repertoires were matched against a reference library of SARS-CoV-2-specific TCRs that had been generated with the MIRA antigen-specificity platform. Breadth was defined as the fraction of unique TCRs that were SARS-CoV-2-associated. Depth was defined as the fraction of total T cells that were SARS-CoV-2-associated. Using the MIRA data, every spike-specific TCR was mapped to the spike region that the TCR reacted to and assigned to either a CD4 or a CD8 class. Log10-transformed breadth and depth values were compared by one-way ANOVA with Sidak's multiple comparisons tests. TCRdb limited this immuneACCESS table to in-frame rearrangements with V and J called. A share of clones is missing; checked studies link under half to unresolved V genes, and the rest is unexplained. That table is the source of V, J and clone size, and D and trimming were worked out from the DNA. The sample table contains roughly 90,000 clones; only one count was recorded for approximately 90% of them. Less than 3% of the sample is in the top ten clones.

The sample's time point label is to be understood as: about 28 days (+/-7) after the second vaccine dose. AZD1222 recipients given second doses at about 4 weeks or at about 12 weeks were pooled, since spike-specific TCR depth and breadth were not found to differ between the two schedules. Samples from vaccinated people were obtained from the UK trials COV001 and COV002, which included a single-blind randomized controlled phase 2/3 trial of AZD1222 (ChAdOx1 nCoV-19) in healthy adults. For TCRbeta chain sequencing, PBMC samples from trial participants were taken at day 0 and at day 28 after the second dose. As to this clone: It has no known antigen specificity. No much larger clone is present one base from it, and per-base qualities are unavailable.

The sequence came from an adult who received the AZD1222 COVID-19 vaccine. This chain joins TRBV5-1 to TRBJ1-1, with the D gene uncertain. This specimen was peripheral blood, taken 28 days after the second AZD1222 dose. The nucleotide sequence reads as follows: TGCGCCAGCAGCTGGGATCCGGGGAGAGCCGCTGAAGCTTTCTTT. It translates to CASSWDPGRAAEAFF.